The 8 T cell receptor beta chains below all came from one sample that was sequenced in a study of T-cell reconstitution after alpha-beta-depleted transplantation in children. Preparation of the TCRbeta library used unique molecular identifiers. TCRdb re-called the PCR reads through MiXCR, storing one row per CDR3 protein. The sample carries 200,000 to 250,000 distinct CDR3 sequences, about 12% recorded once. The material was PBMCs from the stem cell graft donor, obtained from the stem cell graft. Source of these receptors: a human donor who donated a stem cell graft to a child with acute lymphoblastic leukemia.

This clonotype was counted ten times or more. V is TRBV27 and J is TRBJ2-7; 10 nucleotides match TRBD1. V lost 5 bases, J lost 3 bases, and 4 bases stayed unmatched. The germline V gene has CDR1 MNHEY and CDR2 SMNVEV (reference sequence). This CDR3 spans 14 amino acids. CDR3 sequence reads: CASSAGTGVYEQYF. The CDR3 DNA follows: TGTGCCAGCAGTGCCGGGACAGGGGTCTACGAGCAGTACTTC.

This clonotype was found many times. This chain links TRBV5-6 with TRBJ2-5; no reliable D call. V lost 4 bases and J 4 bases, leaving 17 bases between the germline ends. CDR1 is SGHDT and CDR2 is YYEEEE in the germline V gene. The CDR3 is 15 amino acids. CDR3 loop: CASSLPRHSGETQYF. The DNA of the CDR3 is TGTGCCAGCAGCCTACCCCGACACTCGGGAGAGACCCAGTACTTC.

This clonotype came up many times. CDR3 sequence reads: CASSLVERNTIYF. The CDR3 coding sequence is TGTGCCAGCAGCTTGGTCGAGCGAAACACCATATATTTT. The rearrangement uses TRBV5-6 and TRBJ1-3; D is unresolved. The CDR3 is 13 residues long. CDR1 and CDR2 from the germline V gene are SGHDT and YYEEEE. Trimming pared 0 bases from V and 5 bases from J, leaving 6 bases between.

The chain links TRBV2 to TRBJ2-5; no definite D call. Germline V gives CDR1 SNHLY, CDR2 FYNNEI. The CDR3 length is 14 residues. V lost 2 bases and J 1 base, leaving 8 bases between the germline ends. The CDR3 region is CASSESRTQETQYF. CDR3 nucleotides: TGTGCCAGCAGTGAATCACGGACCCAAGAGACCCAGTACTTC.

Many counts were recorded for this clonotype. The chain couples TRBV9 to TRBJ2-1; 9 bases fit TRBD2. Trimming cost V 3 bases and J 0 bases; bases outside gene matches: 7. Germline V lookup: CDR1 SGDLS, CDR2 YYNGEE. The CDR3 spans 17 residues. The CDR3 nucleotides are TGTGCCAGCAGCGCCAGACTAGCGGTAAGCTCCTACAATGAGCAGTTCTTC. Translation gives CASSARLAVSSYNEQFF.

In its sample, this clonotype was seen many times. The chain is built from TRBV7-9 and TRBJ2-7; 9 bases are shared with TRBD1. Germline V CDR1 and CDR2: SEHNR, FQNEAQ (reference sequence). The V and J ends lost 3 bases and 3 bases, in that order; junction bases with no gene match: 3. CDR3 length: 14 residues. The CDR3 DNA sequence: TGTGCCAGCAGCTTGGGGACAGGGATCTACGAGCAGTACTTC. Protein product: CASSLGTGIYEQYF.

V gene TRBV28 combines with J gene TRBJ2-4; D is unresolved. The CDR3 runs to 15 residues. In germline, CDR1 is MDHEN, CDR2 SYDVKM. The V end lost 2 bases, the J end lost 2 bases, and 10 bases lay between the germline ends. This CDR3 is CASSLPTTSKNIQYF. For the CDR3, the DNA is TGTGCCAGCAGTTTACCAACCACTTCCAAAAACATTCAGTACTTC.

The genes are TRBV7-2 and TRBJ2-4, with 8 bases fitting TRBD1. Germline loops: CDR1 SGHTA, CDR2 FQGNSA. This CDR3 contains 16 residues. With 5 bases clipped from V and 0 bases from J, the junction kept 6 bases outside the gene matches. CDR3 nucleotides: TGTGCCAGCAGCCCCCGACAGGGGCTAGCCAAAAACATTCAGTACTTC. It specifies CASSPRQGLAKNIQYF. The full variable domain, with the rest looked up from reference TRBV7-2 and TRBJ2-4, is GAGVSQSPSNKVTEKGKDVELRCDPISGHTALYWYRQSLGQGLEFLIYFQGNSAPDKSGLPSDRFSAERTGGSVSTLTIQRTQQEDSAVYLCASSPRQGLAKNIQYFGAGTRLSVL.